One and the same sample provided the 12 T cell receptor beta chains below, sequenced in a study of control samples from healthy donors and cancer patients. Only in-frame clones appear in the TCRdb table, and some are missing; sequencing was by immunoSEQ multiplex PCR. The data show around 80,000 clones, 85% to 95% seen once. Sequencing was done on a sample of blood. Receptors were obtained from a woman under 40 in good health.

The gene calls are TRBV5-1 and TRBJ2-6; D gene uncertain. CDR3 length: 14 amino acids. The germline CDR1 and CDR2 sequences are SGHRS and YFSETQ. V gave up 0 bases and J gave up 2 bases, with 3 bases separating them. The CDR3 reads CASSLAAGANVLTF. CDR3 DNA sequence: TGCGCCAGCAGCTTGGCTGCTGGGGCCAACGTCCTGACTTTC.

The J gene is TRBJ1-1, the V gene TRBV2; D uncertain. CDR1 is SNHLY, CDR2 FYNNEI, per germline. V lost 2 bases and J lost 11, with 12 bases in between. The CDR3 loop spans 12 amino acids. In DNA form, the CDR3 reads TGTGCCAGCAGTGAACTTACCGCGGAGGCTTTCTTT. This sequence encodes CASSELTAEAFF.

The rearrangement links TRBV5-1 to TRBJ1-4, with D perhaps matching TRBD1 (6 bases). V was pared by 4 bases and J by 6 bases, with 16 bases between. The CDR3 has 15 residues. Germline CDR1 and CDR2: SGHRS and YFSETQ. The CDR3 region has the DNA TGCGCCAGCAGCGGGGCCCAGGGGAGGGATGAAAAACTGTTTTTT. Its translation is CASSGAQGRDEKLFF.

This clone was seen only a few times. In DNA, the CDR3 is TGCAGCGTTCGTACCGGGACAAACTCTGGAAACACCATATATTTT. Translating it yields CSVRTGTNSGNTIYF. The rearrangement joins TRBV29-1 to TRBJ1-3; a possible D gene is TRBD1 (6 bases). The ends were cut back, 5 bases at V and 0 bases at J, with 14 bases in the middle. The CDR3 is 15 amino acids. The germline CDR1 and CDR2 sequences are SQVTM and ANQGSEA.

The rearrangement joins TRBV6-4 to TRBJ2-2; D is undetermined. V dropped 3 bases and J dropped 3 bases, with 5 bases sitting between them. Per the germline V gene, CDR1 is MRHNA and CDR2 is SNTAGT. This CDR3 comprises 13 residues. This CDR3 reads CASSDSDTGELFF. As DNA, the CDR3 is TGTGCCAGCAGTGATTCAGACACCGGGGAGCTGTTTTTT.

The V gene is TRBV28, the J gene TRBJ1-2; D uncertain. Germline CDR1 is MDHEN and CDR2 is SYDVKM. Trimming cost V 6 bases and J 2 bases, with 16 bases left between them. The CDR3 contains 15 residues. CDR3 amino acids: CASSRRFVVNYGYTF. The CDR3 DNA sequence: TGTGCCAGCAGCCGACGGTTTGTCGTCAACTATGGCTACACCTTC.

V and J are TRBV2 and TRBJ2-3; no clear D. Per the germline V gene, CDR1 is SNHLY and CDR2 is FYNNEI. CDR3 size: 14 residues. Trimming shortened V by 3 bases and J by 1 base, and 8 bases separated the two germline ends. The chain's CDR3 is CASSEDPRTDTQYF. CDR3 in DNA: TGTGCCAGCAGTGAGGACCCTCGCACAGATACGCAGTATTTT.

The chain links TRBV19 to TRBJ1-2; D is perhaps TRBD1 (5 bases). The CDR3 extends over 14 amino acids. CDR1 LNHDA and CDR2 SQIVND come from the germline V gene (reference sequence). V shed 5 bases and J shed 2 bases, with 12 bases lying between them. The CDR3 here is CASSGDRRNYGYTF. CDR3 in DNA: TGTGCCAGTAGTGGGGACCGACGGAACTATGGCTACACCTTC.

This chain links TRBV10-3 with TRBJ1-6; the D gene is possibly TRBD1 (5 bases). The V gene's germline CDR1 is ENHRY and CDR2 SYGVKD. V gave up 2 bases and J gave up 7 bases, with 15 bases separating them. CDR3 size: 16 residues. DNA of the CDR3: TGTGCCATCAGTGAGCCCATGGGGGAGGGCAATTCACCCCTCCACTTT. Translating gives CAISEPMGEGNSPLHF.

V and J are TRBV5-6 and TRBJ2-5, with D perhaps matching TRBD2 (6 bases). CDR1 SGHDT and CDR2 YYEEEE come from the germline V gene. V gave up 2 bases and J gave up 1 base, with 15 bases separating them. This CDR3 region has 16 residues. CDR3 bases: TGTGCCAGCAGCTTCGGCAGGCGGGAAACCCAAGAGACCCAGTACTTC. This codes for CASSFGRRETQETQYF.

This chain links TRBV7-6 with TRBJ2-3; TRBD1 matches 10 bases. Germline V gives CDR1 SGHVS, CDR2 FNYEAQ. V was clipped by 3 bases and J by 6 bases; unmatched bases: 3. The CDR3 loop spans 14 amino acids. CDR3 DNA: TGTGCCAGCAGCTTGGGACAGGGGTGGGATACGCAGTATTTT. Translation: CASSLGQGWDTQYF.

The genes are TRBV4-1 and TRBJ1-1; 9 nucleotides agree with TRBD1. The CDR3 contains 19 residues. Looked up from germline, CDR1 is MGHRA and CDR2 is YSYEKL. Losses at the gene ends were 4 bases for V and 0 bases for J; bases not matched to a gene: 15. The CDR3 region has the DNA TGCGCCAGCAGCCTCCCAACCGGGACAGGGAGTGGTTTGAACACTGAAGCTTTCTTT. Translating it yields CASSLPTGTGSGLNTEAFF.